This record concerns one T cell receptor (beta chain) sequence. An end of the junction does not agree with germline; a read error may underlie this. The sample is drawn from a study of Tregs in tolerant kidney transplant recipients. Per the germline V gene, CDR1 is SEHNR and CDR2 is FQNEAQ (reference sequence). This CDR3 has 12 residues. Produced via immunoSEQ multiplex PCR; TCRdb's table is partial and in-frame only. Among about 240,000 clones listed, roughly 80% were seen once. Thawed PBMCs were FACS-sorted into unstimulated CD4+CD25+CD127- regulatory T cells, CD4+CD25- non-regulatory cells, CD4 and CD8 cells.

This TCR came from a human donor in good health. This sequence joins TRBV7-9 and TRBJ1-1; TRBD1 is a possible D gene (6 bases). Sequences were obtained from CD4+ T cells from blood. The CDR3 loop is CASSVSGQPLPF. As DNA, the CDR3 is TGTGCCAGCAGCGTCTCAGGACAGCCTCTCCCTTTT.